The 26 T cell receptor beta chains below were found in one sample sequenced in a study of cytomegalovirus exposure and HLA in healthy donors. The PCR employed 60 Vbeta primers together with 13 Jbeta primers. The table came from immunoSEQ multiplex PCR; TCRdb's copy has only in-frame clones and leaves some out. The sample includes about 100,000 clones, approximately 87% of them seen just once. Sequencing was done on a sample of PBMCs. These receptors originate from a man aged 40-55 years in good health and CMV-seronegative.

The chain employs TRBV10-3 and TRBJ2-1, with 11 nucleotides matching TRBD1. The CDR3 spans 14 residues. Germline V gives CDR1 ENHRY, CDR2 SYGVKD. V lost 8 bases to trimming and J lost 3 bases; unmatched junction nucleotides: 3. CDR3 protein: CAIGGQGGYNEQFF. Written as DNA, the CDR3 is TGTGCCATCGGGGGACAGGGGGGCTACAATGAGCAGTTCTTC.

This clone came up a few times. The rearrangement joins TRBV6-1 to TRBJ1-6, with unresolved D. The CDR3 runs to 14 residues. The V end lost 8 bases, the J end lost 7 bases, and 15 bases lay between the germline ends. The germline V gene has CDR1 MNHNS and CDR2 SASEGT. CDR3 in DNA: TGTGCCAGCCGGACCGGGGTTATAAATTCACCCCTCCACTTT. Translating gives CASRTGVINSPLHF.

The CDR3 DNA sequence: TGTGCCAGCAGTGAAAGGTCTAGCGGGGGCCACGAGCAGTACTTC. Its translation: CASSERSSGGHEQYF. The rearrangement uses TRBV2 and TRBJ2-7; TRBD2 matches 10 bases. Looked up from germline, CDR1 is SNHLY and CDR2 is FYNNEI. J was trimmed by 5 bases and V by 2 bases; bases with no gene match: 6. The CDR3 is 15 residues long. The whole variable domain, filled in from reference TRBV2 and TRBJ2-7, reads EPEVTQTPSHQVTQMGQEVILRCVPISNHLYFYWYRQILGQKVEFLVSFYNNEISEKSEIFDDQFSVERPDGSNFTLKIRSTKLEDSAMYFCASSERSSGGHEQYFGPGTRLTVT.

This chain links TRBV29-1 with TRBJ1-1; D ambiguous. Trimming took 6 bases from V and 3 from J, leaving 14 bases between them. The V gene's germline CDR1 is SQVTM and CDR2 ANQGSEA. The CDR3 covers 13 residues. The CDR3 is CSVDRGLDTEAFF. CDR3 nucleotide sequence: TGCAGCGTCGACCGGGGATTGGACACTGAAGCTTTCTTT. Based on the CDR3 plus reference TRBV29-1 and TRBJ1-1, the full variable domain is SAVISQKPSRDICQRGTSLTIQCQVDSQVTMMFWYRQQPGQSLTLIATANQGSEATYESGFVIDKFPISRPNLTFSTLTVSNMSPEDSSIYLCSVDRGLDTEAFFGQGTRLTVV.

This clone has just one count. V is TRBV7-8 and J is TRBJ2-2; 9 bases are shared with TRBD1. With V trimmed by 0 bases and J by 6 bases, 11 bases remained unmatched. This CDR3 has 18 amino acids. Germline lookup yields CDR1 SGHVS and CDR2 FQNEAQ. The CDR3 region is CASSLAVGGQGVAGELFF. The CDR3 region has the DNA TGTGCCAGCAGCTTAGCTGTAGGGGGACAGGGAGTCGCCGGGGAGCTGTTTTTT.

The chain has TRBV19 and TRBJ2-5; TRBD2 agrees at 8 bases. Germline V gene data show CDR1 as LNHDA and CDR2 as SQIVND (reference sequence). V gave up 6 bases and J gave up 5 bases; unmatched junction bases: 8. This CDR3 contains 14 residues. The CDR3 bases are TGTGCCAGTAGCGGGGGGGGAAGCTATGAGACCCAGTACTTC. Protein product: CASSGGGSYETQYF.

The CDR3 here is CASSFHTGTEAFF. CDR3 in DNA: TGTGCCAGCAGCTTCCATACAGGGACTGAAGCTTTCTTT. The chain employs TRBV7-2 and TRBJ1-1; D may be TRBD1 (6 bases). With 3 bases removed from V and 5 bases from J, the gap between germline ends came to 10 bases. Germline values: CDR1 SGHTA, CDR2 FQGNSA. The CDR3 totals 13 residues. Full variable domain (outside the CDR3, taken from reference TRBV7-2 and TRBJ1-1): GAGVSQSPSNKVTEKGKDVELRCDPISGHTALYWYRQSLGQGLEFLIYFQGNSAPDKSGLPSDRFSAERTGGSVSTLTIQRTQQEDSAVYLCASSFHTGTEAFFGQGTRLTVV.

This chain links TRBV27 with TRBJ1-2; tentative D call: TRBD1 (5 bases). V was shortened by 4 bases and J by 2 bases, with 8 bases between the two germline ends. CDR3 length equals 13 residues. The V gene's germline CDR1 is MNHEY and CDR2 SMNVEV (reference sequence). This CDR3 is CASSWGGNYGYTF. CDR3 nucleotides: TGTGCCAGCAGTTGGGGGGGGAACTATGGCTACACCTTC.

The chain uses TRBV7-6 and TRBJ2-7; TRBD1 agrees at 8 bases. This CDR3 contains 12 residues. The germline gives CDR1 SGHVS, CDR2 FNYEAQ. The J segment lost 5 bases and the V segment lost 4 bases, leaving 1 base of the junction unmatched. The CDR3 sequence: CASSSGGHEQYF. The CDR3 coding sequence is TGTGCCAGCAGCTCAGGGGGCCACGAGCAGTACTTC.

The chain recombines TRBV4-2 with TRBJ1-2; unclear D gene. Germline lookup yields CDR1 LGHNA and CDR2 YNFKEQ. The CDR3 sequence is 14 residues long. The V end was cut by 0 bases, the J end by 4 bases, with 9 bases between. The CDR3 DNA reads TGTGCCAGCAGCCAAGATGGCGGGAGCTATGGCTACACCTTC. Its protein product is CASSQDGGSYGYTF.

This chain connects TRBV7-9 to TRBJ1-5, with TRBD1 matching 10 bases. This CDR3 comprises 18 residues. V was pared by 3 bases and J by 2 bases, with 10 bases of the junction left unmatched. Germline V gene sequence: CDR1 SEHNR, CDR2 FQNEAQ (reference sequence). CDR3 DNA: TGTGCCAGCAGCTTCTCGGGACAGGGGATTAGGGGCAATCAGCCCCAGCATTTT. Its translation is CASSFSGQGIRGNQPQHF.

The gene calls are TRBV7-8 and TRBJ2-5; 9 nucleotides align to TRBD2. The CDR3 contains 17 residues. V lost 1 base to trimming and J lost 5 bases; unmatched junction nucleotides: 11. Germline V lookup: CDR1 SGHVS, CDR2 FQNEAQ. The CDR3 loop reads CASSLERSGGWVETQYF. The CDR3 DNA sequence: TGTGCCAGCAGCTTAGAAAGGAGCGGGGGGTGGGTGGAGACCCAGTACTTC.

The chain is built from TRBV6-4 and TRBJ2-3, with 11 positions matching TRBD2. The CDR3 runs to 15 residues. The ends lost 6 bases at V and 3 bases at J; junction bases unmatched: 5. CDR1 is MRHNA, CDR2 SNTAGT, per germline. CDR3 amino acids: CASRELAGETDTQYF. In nucleotides, the CDR3 is TGTGCCAGCAGGGAACTAGCGGGGGAGACAGATACGCAGTATTTT.

V gene TRBV5-1 combines with J gene TRBJ1-1; 7 bases agree with TRBD1. Germline CDR1 and CDR2: SGHRS and YFSETQ. J was trimmed by 7 bases and V by 0 bases; bases with no gene match: 6. This CDR3 is built from 14 residues. CDR3 sequence reads: CASSLAEGGGEAFF. CDR3 sequence (DNA): TGCGCCAGCAGCTTGGCCGAAGGGGGCGGTGAAGCTTTCTTT. Full variable domain (missing parts from reference TRBV5-1 and TRBJ1-1): KAGVTQTPRYLIKTRGQQVTLSCSPISGHRSVSWYQQTPGQGLQFLFEYFSETQRNKGNFPGRFSGRQFSNSRSEMNVSTLELGDSALYLCASSLAEGGGEAFFGQGTRLTVV.

The CDR3 sequence: CASSPPPSADTQYF. The CDR3 bases are TGTGCCAGCTCACCACCCCCCTCCGCAGATACGCAGTATTTT. The rearrangement joins TRBV18 to TRBJ2-3; no firm D call. Trimming pared 0 bases from V and 4 bases from J, leaving 8 bases between. The germline CDR1 and CDR2 sequences are KGHSH and LQKENI. The CDR3 loop spans 14 amino acids. Supplemented by reference TRBV18 and TRBJ2-3, the full variable domain reads NAGVMQNPRHLVRRRGQEARLRCSPMKGHSHVYWYRQLPEEGLKFMVYLQKENIIDESGMPKERFSAEFPKEGPSILRIQQVVRGDSAAYFCASSPPPSADTQYFGPGTRLTVL.

V gene TRBV30 combines with J gene TRBJ2-7; D is possibly TRBD1 (5 bases). The ends were cut back, 0 bases at V and 4 bases at J, with 19 bases in the middle. Germline V gene lookup returns CDR1 GTSNPN and CDR2 SVGIG (reference sequence). CDR3 length: 16 residues. CDR3 amino acids: CAWSVPRTRKVYEQYF. In DNA, the CDR3 is TGTGCCTGGAGTGTGCCTAGGACACGGAAGGTTTACGAGCAGTACTTC. The complete variable domain, with remaining parts taken from reference TRBV30 and TRBJ2-7, reads SQTIHQWPATLVQPVGSPLSLECTVEGTSNPNLYWYRQAAGRGLQLLFYSVGIGQISSEVPQNLSASRPQDRQFILSSKKLLLSDSGFYLCAWSVPRTRKVYEQYFGPGTRLTVT.

V gene TRBV11-2 combines with J gene TRBJ2-7; D uncertain. Germline-derived CDR1 and CDR2 are SGHAT and FQNNGV. This CDR3 has 15 residues. Trimming cost V 3 bases and J 0 bases, with 12 bases left between them. The CDR3 region is CASSFAGDSSYEQYF. The CDR3 nucleotides are TGTGCCAGCAGCTTCGCCGGAGATAGCTCCTACGAGCAGTACTTC.

The rearrangement links TRBV21-1 to TRBJ2-7; no check of the table's D call, TRBD2, against the DNA was made. TRBV21-1 corresponds to a pseudogene. The CDR3 spans 19 residues. The chain's CDR3 is CASSPGGLGSGSSGYEQYF. CDR3 DNA sequence: TGTGCCAGCAGCCCAGGAGGCCTGGGCAGTGGGAGTTCTGGATACGAGCAGTACTTC.

The chain employs TRBV5-1 and TRBJ1-2, with 7 bases that match TRBD1. The CDR3 spans 16 residues. Germline V CDR1 and CDR2: SGHRS, YFSETQ. V gave up 1 base and J gave up 4 bases; unmatched junction bases: 10. CDR3 coding DNA: TGCGCCAGCAGCTTGACAGGGGCGAGGGACGGCTATGGCTACACCTTC. Translating gives CASSLTGARDGYGYTF.

The rearrangement links TRBV29-1 to TRBJ2-7; D might be TRBD1 (7 bases). This CDR3 has 12 amino acids. Trimming left V 7 bases short and J 2 bases short, with 12 bases between. CDR1 SQVTM and CDR2 ANQGSEA come from the germline V gene. CDR3 bases: TGCAGCGGGGGGGACAGCACCTACGAGCAGTACTTC. Amino acids: CSGGDSTYEQYF.

The chain has TRBV4-1 and TRBJ2-5; possibly TRBD1 for D (6 bases). The length of the CDR3 is 14 residues. V was cut by 0 bases and J by 5 bases, with 10 bases left in between. Per germline, CDR1 MGHRA and CDR2 YSYEKL. CDR3 nucleotides: TGCGCCAGCAGCCAAGACCAGGGGTCGGAGACCCAGTACTTC. This codes for CASSQDQGSETQYF.

This clone came up once. The chain has TRBV6-1 and TRBJ1-5; D is unresolved. This CDR3 comprises 13 residues. Trimming removed 1 base at V and 7 bases at J, with 8 bases between. CDR1 and CDR2 (germline): MNHNS, SASEGT. Written as DNA, the CDR3 is TGTGCCAGCAGTGAAGGCCGAGTACAGCCCCAGCATTTT. Translation gives CASSEGRVQPQHF.

This chain uses TRBV11-2 with TRBJ2-2, with 9 bases matching TRBD1. The CDR3 is 17 residues long. V was clipped by 1 base and J by 4 bases; unmatched bases: 7. From germline, CDR1 is SGHAT and CDR2 FQNNGV. CDR3 DNA sequence: TGTGCCAGCAGCTTAGGTCGGGGACAGGGTGCCACCGGGGAGCTGTTTTTT. Residues: CASSLGRGQGATGELFF.

This clone showed up just once. This sequence joins TRBV7-9 and TRBJ2-3; tentatively, D is TRBD2 (6 bases). CDR1 and CDR2 (germline): SEHNR, FQNEAQ (reference sequence). The CDR3 is made up of 14 amino acids. The ends were cut back, 2 bases at V and 4 bases at J, with 10 bases in the middle. The CDR3 region is CASSLYGGADTQYF. CDR3 in DNA: TGTGCCAGCAGCTTATATGGAGGGGCAGATACGCAGTATTTT.

This CDR3 reads CASSITGDGYTF. CDR3 sequence (DNA): TGTGCCAGTAGTATTACAGGGGATGGCTACACCTTC. This rearrangement joins TRBV19 to TRBJ1-2, with 7 bases identical to TRBD1. Per the germline V gene, CDR1 is LNHDA and CDR2 is SQIVND (reference sequence). The CDR3 loop spans 12 amino acids. J lost 6 bases, V lost 3 bases, and 1 base had no gene match.

The rearrangement joins TRBV6-1 to TRBJ2-3, with 13 positions matching TRBD2. The germline CDR1 and CDR2 sequences are MNHNS and SASEGT. CDR3 length equals 15 residues. V shed 8 bases and J 4 bases; nucleotides not matched to a gene: 6. The CDR3 protein is CASLTTSGGADTQYF. DNA for the CDR3: TGTGCCAGCCTTACCACTAGCGGGGGGGCAGATACGCAGTATTTT.